The rows below give T cell receptor beta chains drawn from one sample of a study of blood T cell repertoires in COVID-19. TCRdb keeps only in-frame clones here, not all; method: immunoSEQ multiplex PCR. Found here are roughly 200,000 clones, more than 80% of them singletons; the top ten hold 6.2%. Sequenced input: PBMCs or T cells enriched from blood (not recorded which). The origin of the receptors is a man in his forties who had recovered from COVID-19. Both conserved end residues are part of each CDR3. Each record gives: V gene, J gene, clone size, D gene, CDR3 protein, CDR3 DNA. The D gene is left open where the match is weak. Clone size is stated in some rows and not others, as once, few, many or a class when expanded.

TRBV24-1	TRBJ1-2	NA	NA	CATSEQDRDGYTF	TGTGCCACCAGTGAACAGGACAGAGATGGCTACACCTTC
TRBV27	TRBJ1-1	NA	NA	CASSTQEMNTEAFF	TGTGCCAGCAGTACACAGGAAATGAACACTGAAGCTTTCTTT
TRBV13	TRBJ2-7	few	TRBD2	CASSLGSGISYEQYF	TGTGCCAGCAGCTTAGGTAGCGGGATCTCCTACGAGCAGTACTTC
TRBV5-1	TRBJ1-1	NA	TRBD1	CASSVTGGRSEAFF	TGCGCCAGCAGCGTAACAGGGGGTCGGTCTGAAGCTTTCTTT
TRBV15	TRBJ2-3	NA	NA	CATSSRGLGLAGTSNTDTQYF	TGTGCCACCAGCAGCAGGGGGCTGGGTCTAGCGGGAACCAGCAACACAGATACGCAGTATTTT
TRBV12-3/TRBV12-4	TRBJ1-2	NA	NA	CASRTLNYGYTF	TGTGCCAGCAGGACACTTAACTATGGCTACACCTTC
TRBV6-1	TRBJ1-1	NA	TRBD1	CASSAALRWGQPRAFF	TGTGCCAGCAGTGCTGCATTACGATGGGGACAGCCCCGGGCTTTCTTT
TRBV5-1	TRBJ1-2	NA	TRBD1	CASSAGQGNYGYTF	TGCGCCAGCAGCGCGGGACAGGGAAACTATGGCTACACCTTC
TRBV10-3	TRBJ1-2	few	TRBD1	CATNQGDYGYTF	TGTGCCACTAATCAGGGGGACTATGGCTACACCTTC
TRBV28	TRBJ1-1	once	NA	CASSFGANTEAFF	TGTGCCAGCAGTTTTGGGGCGAACACTGAAGCTTTCTTT
TRBV27	TRBJ2-2	few	NA	CASSLFGSGGELFF	TGTGCCAGCAGTTTATTTGGGTCGGGGGGCGAGCTGTTTTTT